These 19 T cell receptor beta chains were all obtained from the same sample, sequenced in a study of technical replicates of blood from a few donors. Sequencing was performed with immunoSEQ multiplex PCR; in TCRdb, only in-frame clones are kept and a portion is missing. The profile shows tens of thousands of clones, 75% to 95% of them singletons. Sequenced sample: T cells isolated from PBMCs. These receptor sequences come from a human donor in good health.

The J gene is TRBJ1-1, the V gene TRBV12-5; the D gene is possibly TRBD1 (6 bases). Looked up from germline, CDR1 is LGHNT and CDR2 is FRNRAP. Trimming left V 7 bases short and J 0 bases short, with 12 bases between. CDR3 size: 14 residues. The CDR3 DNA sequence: TGTGCTAGTGCCCCGGGACATTTGAACACTGAAGCTTTCTTT. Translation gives CASAPGHLNTEAFF.

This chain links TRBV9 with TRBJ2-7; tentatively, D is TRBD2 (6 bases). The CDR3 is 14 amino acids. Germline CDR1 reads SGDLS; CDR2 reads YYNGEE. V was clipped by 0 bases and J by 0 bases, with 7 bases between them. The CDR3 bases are TGTGCCAGCAGCGTAGACGGGGGCTCCTACGAGCAGTACTTC. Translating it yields CASSVDGGSYEQYF.

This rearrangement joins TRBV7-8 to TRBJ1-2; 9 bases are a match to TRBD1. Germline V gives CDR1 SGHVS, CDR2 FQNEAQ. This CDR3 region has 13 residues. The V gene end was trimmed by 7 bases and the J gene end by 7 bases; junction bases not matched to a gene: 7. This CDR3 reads CASTLDRGFGYTF. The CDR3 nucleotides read TGTGCCAGCACCCTAGACAGGGGGTTTGGCTACACCTTC.

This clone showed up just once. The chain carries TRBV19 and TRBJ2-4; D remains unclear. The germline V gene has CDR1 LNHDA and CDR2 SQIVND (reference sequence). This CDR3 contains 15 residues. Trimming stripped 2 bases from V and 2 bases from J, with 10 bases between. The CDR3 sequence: CASSIIAHPKNIQYF. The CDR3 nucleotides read TGTGCCAGTAGTATAATTGCACACCCCAAAAACATTCAGTACTTC.

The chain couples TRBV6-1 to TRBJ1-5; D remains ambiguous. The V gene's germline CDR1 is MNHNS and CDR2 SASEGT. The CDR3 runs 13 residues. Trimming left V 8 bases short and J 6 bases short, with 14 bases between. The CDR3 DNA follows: TGTGCCAGCCTACAACTAGGATCTCAGCCCCAGCATTTT. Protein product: CASLQLGSQPQHF.

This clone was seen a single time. The CDR3 is CASSTDRDRTYEQYF. The CDR3 DNA reads TGTGCCAGCAGCACGGACCGGGACAGAACCTACGAGCAGTACTTC. The rearrangement joins TRBV21-1 to TRBJ2-7; the table's TRBD1 call for D was not verified on the DNA. TRBV21-1 is recorded as a pseudogene. The length of the CDR3 is 15 residues.

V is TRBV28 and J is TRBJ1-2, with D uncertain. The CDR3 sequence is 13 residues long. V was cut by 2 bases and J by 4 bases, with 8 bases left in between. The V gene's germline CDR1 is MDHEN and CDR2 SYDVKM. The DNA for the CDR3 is TGTGCCAGCAGTTTAGGAACAGCCTATGGCTACACCTTC. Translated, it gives CASSLGTAYGYTF.

CDR3 region: CASPSRLKIYEQYF. The CDR3 region has the DNA TGTGCCAGCCCCTCCAGATTAAAAATCTACGAGCAGTACTTC. This chain joins TRBV6-1 and TRBJ2-7; D unclear. Trimming stripped 8 bases from V and 3 bases from J, with 17 bases between. The germline CDR1 and CDR2 sequences are MNHNS and SASEGT. CDR3 length: 14 amino acids.

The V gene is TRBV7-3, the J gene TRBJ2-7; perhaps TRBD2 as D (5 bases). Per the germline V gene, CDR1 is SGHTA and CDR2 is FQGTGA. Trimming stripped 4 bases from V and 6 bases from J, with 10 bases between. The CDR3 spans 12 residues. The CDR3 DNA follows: TGTGCCAGCAGCTCCTCAGGAGGCGAGCAGTACTTC. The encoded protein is CASSSSGGEQYF.

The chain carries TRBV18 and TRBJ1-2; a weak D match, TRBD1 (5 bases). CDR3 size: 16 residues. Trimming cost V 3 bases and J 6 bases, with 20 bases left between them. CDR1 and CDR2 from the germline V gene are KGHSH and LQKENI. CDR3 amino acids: CASSPGRGDTLDGYTF. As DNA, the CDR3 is TGTGCCAGCTCACCCGGCCGGGGGGATACCTTAGATGGCTACACCTTC.

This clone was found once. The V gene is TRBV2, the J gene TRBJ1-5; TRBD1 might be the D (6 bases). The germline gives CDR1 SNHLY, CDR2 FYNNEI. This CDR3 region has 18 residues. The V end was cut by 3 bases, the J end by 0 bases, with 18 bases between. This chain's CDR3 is CASSDLGAEPSSNQPQHF. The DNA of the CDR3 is TGTGCCAGCAGTGACCTGGGGGCCGAACCTTCTAGCAATCAGCCCCAGCATTTT. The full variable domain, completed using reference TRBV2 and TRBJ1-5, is EPEVTQTPSHQVTQMGQEVILRCVPISNHLYFYWYRQILGQKVEFLVSFYNNEISEKSEIFDDQFSVERPDGSNFTLKIRSTKLEDSAMYFCASSDLGAEPSSNQPQHFGDGTRLSIL.

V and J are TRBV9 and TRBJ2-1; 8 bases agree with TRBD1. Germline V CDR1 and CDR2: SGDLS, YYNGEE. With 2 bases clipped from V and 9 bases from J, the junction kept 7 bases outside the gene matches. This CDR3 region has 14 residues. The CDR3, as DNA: TGTGCCAGCAGCGTTTATGGACAGGGAGGTGAGCAGTTCTTC. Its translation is CASSVYGQGGEQFF.

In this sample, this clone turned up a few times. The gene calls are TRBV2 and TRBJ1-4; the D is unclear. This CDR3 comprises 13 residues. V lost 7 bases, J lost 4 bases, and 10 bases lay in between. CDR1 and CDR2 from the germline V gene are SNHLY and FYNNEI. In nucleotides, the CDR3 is TGTGCCAGCATCTCCACAGTTAATGAAAAACTGTTTTTT. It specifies CASISTVNEKLFF.

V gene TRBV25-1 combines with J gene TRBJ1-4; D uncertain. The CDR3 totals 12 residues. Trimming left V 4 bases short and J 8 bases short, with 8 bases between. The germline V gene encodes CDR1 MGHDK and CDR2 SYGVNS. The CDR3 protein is CASSARAEKLFF. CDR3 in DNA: TGTGCCAGCAGTGCACGAGCCGAAAAACTGTTTTTT.

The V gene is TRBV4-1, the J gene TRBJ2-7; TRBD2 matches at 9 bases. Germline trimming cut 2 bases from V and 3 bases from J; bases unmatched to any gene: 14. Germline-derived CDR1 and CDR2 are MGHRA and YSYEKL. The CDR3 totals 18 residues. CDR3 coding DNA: TGCGCCAGCAGCCAACGGGGTCAGGGGTCTAGCGGGGACTACGAGCAGTACTTC. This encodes CASSQRGQGSSGDYEQYF.

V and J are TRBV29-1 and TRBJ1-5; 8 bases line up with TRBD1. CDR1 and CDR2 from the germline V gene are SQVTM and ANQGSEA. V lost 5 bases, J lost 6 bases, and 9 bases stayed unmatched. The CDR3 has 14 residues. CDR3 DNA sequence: TGCAGCGTTATCCCGACAGGGGAAGGTCAGCCCCAGCATTTT. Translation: CSVIPTGEGQPQHF.

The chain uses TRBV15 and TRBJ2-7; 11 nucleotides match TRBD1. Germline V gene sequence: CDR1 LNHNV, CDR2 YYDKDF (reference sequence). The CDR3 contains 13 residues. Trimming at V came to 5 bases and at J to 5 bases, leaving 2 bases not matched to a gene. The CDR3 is CATSSGQGDEQYF. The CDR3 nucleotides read TGTGCCACCAGCTCGGGACAGGGGGACGAGCAGTACTTC.

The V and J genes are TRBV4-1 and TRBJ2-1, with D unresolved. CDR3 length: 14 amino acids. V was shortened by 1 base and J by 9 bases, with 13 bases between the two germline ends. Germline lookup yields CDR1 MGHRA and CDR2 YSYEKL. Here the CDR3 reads CASSQAPSLTEQFF. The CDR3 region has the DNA TGCGCCAGCAGCCAAGCCCCTAGTCTGACTGAGCAGTTCTTC.

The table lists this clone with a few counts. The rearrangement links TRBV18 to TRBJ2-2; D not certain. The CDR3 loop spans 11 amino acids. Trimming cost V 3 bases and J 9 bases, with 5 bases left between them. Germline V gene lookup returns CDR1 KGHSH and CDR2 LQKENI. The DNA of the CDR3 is TGTGCCAGCTCACCTCTCCGGGAGCTGTTTTTT. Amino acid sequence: CASSPLRELFF.